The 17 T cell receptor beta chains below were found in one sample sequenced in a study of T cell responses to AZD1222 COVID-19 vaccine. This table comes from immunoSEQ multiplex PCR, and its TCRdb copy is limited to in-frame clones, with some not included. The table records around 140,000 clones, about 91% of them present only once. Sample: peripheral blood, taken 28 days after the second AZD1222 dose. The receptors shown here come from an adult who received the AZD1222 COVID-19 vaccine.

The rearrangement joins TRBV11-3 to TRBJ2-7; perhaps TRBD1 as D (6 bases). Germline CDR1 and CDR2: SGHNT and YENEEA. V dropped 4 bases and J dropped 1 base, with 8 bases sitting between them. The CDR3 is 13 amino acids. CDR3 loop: CASSWTVSYEQYF. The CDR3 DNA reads TGTGCCAGCAGCTGGACAGTTTCCTACGAGCAGTACTTC. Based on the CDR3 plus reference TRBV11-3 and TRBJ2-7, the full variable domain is EAGVVQSPRYKIIEKKQPVAFWCNPISGHNTLYWYLQNLGQGPELLIRYENEEAVDDSQLPKDRFSAERLKGVDSTLKIQPAELGDSAVYLCASSWTVSYEQYFGPGTRLTVT.

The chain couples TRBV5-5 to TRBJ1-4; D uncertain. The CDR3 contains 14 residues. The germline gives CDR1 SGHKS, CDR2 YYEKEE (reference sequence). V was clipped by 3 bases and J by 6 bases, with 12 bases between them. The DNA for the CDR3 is TGTGCCAGCAGCTGGCGGGCTGGGGATGAAAAACTGTTTTTT. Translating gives CASSWRAGDEKLFF.

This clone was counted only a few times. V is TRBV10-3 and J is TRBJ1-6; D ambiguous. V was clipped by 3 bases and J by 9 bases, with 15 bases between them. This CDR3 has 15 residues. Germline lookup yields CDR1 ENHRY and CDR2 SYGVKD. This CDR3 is CAISDGGRGSSPLHF. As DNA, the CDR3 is TGTGCCATCAGTGATGGTGGGCGCGGTAGTTCACCCCTCCACTTT.

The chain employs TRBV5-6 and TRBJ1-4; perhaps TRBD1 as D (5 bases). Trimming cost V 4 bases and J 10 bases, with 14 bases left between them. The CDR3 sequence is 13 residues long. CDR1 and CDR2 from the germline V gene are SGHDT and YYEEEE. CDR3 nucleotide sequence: TGTGCCAGCAGCCTAGGGACGCCCGGAAAACTGTTTTTT. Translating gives CASSLGTPGKLFF.

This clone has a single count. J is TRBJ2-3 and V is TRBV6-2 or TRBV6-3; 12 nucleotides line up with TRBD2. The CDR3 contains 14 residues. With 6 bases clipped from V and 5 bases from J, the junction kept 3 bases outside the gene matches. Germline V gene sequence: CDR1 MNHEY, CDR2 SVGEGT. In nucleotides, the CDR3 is TGTGCCAGCAGCCTAGCGGGAGGGTTAGATACGCAGTATTTT. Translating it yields CASSLAGGLDTQYF.

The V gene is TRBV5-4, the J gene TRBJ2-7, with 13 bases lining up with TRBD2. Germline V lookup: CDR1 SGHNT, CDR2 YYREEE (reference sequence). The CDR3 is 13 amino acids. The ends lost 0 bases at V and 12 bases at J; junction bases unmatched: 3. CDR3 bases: TGTGCCAGCAGCTTGGGGACTAGCGGGAGCCGGTACTTC. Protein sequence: CASSLGTSGSRYF.

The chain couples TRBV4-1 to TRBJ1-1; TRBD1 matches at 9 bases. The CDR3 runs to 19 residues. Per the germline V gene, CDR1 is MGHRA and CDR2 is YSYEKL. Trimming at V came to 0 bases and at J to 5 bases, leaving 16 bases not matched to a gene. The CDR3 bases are TGCGCCAGCAGCCAAGATAGAATCAGAACAGGGGGCAGTTATACTGAAGCTTTCTTT. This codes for CASSQDRIRTGGSYTEAFF.

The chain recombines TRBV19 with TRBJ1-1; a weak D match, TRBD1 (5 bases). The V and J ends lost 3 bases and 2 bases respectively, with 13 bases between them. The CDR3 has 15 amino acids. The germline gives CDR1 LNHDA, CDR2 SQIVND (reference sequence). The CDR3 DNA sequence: TGTGCCAGTAGTATGCGTGGGGCAGGTAACACTGAAGCTTTCTTT. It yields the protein CASSMRGAGNTEAFF.

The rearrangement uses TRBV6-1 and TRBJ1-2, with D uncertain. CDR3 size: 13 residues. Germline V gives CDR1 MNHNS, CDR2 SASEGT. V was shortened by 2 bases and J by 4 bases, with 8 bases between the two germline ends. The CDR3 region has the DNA TGTGCCAGCAGTGAAACCCAGGTCTATGGCTACACCTTC. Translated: CASSETQVYGYTF.

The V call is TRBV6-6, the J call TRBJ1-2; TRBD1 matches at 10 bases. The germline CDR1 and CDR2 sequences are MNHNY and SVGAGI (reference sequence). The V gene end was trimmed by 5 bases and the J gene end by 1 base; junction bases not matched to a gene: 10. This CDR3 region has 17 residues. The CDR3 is CASSHRRRDRGNYGYTF. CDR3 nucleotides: TGTGCCAGCAGTCACCGCCGCCGGGACAGGGGTAACTATGGCTACACCTTC.

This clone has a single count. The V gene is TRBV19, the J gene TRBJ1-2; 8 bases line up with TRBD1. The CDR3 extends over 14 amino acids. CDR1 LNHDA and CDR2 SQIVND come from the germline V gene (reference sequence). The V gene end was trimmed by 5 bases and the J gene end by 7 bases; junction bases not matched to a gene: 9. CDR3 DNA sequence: TGTGCCAGTAGTCCCCTGACAGGGGAGGGTGGCTACACCTTC. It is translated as CASSPLTGEGGYTF.

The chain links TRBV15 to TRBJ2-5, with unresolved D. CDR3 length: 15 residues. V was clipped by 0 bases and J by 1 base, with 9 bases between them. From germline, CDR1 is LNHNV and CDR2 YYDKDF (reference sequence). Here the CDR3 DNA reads TGTGCCACCAGCAGAGATGGGCAGCTCCAAGAGACCCAGTACTTC. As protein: CATSRDGQLQETQYF.

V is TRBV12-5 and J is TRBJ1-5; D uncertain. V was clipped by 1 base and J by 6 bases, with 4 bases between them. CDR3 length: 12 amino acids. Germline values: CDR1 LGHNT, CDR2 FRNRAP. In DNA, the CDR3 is TGTGCTAGTGGTTTGGGGGGTCAGCCCCAGCATTTT. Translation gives CASGLGGQPQHF.

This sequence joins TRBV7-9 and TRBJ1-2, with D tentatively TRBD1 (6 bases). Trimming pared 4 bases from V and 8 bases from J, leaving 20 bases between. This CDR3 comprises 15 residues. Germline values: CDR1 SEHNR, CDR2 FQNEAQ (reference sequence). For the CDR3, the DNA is TGTGCCAGCAGCTCCACCTCCGTCGACAGGCGCGGCTACACCTTC. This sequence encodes CASSSTSVDRRGYTF.

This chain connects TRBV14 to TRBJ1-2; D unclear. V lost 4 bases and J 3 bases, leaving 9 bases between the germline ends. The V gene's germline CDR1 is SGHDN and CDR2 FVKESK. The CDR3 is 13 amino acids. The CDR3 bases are TGTGCCAGCAGCCCCACCCTCGACTATGGCTACACCTTC. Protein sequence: CASSPTLDYGYTF. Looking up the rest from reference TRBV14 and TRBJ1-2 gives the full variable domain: EAGVTQFPSHSVIEKGQTVTLRCDPISGHDNLYWYRRVMGKEIKFLLHFVKESKQDESGMPNNRFLAERTGGTYSTLKVQPAELEDSGVYFCASSPTLDYGYTFGSGTRLTVV.

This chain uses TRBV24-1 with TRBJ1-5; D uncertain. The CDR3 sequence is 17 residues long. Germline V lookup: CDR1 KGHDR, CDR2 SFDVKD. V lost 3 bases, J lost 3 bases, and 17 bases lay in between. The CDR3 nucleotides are TGTGCCACCAGTGATGGCGGTCGGGGTGGGAACAATCAGCCCCAGCATTTT. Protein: CATSDGGRGGNNQPQHF.

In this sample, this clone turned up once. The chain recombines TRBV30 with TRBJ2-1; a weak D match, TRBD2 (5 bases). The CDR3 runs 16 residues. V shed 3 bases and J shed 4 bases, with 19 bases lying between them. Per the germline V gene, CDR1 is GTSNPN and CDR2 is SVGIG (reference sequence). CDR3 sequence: CAWSPRTQPPYNEQFF. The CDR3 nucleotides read TGTGCCTGGAGCCCTCGGACTCAGCCCCCTTACAATGAGCAGTTCTTC. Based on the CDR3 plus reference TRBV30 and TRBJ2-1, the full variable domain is SQTIHQWPATLVQPVGSPLSLECTVEGTSNPNLYWYRQAAGRGLQLLFYSVGIGQISSEVPQNLSASRPQDRQFILSSKKLLLSDSGFYLCAWSPRTQPPYNEQFFGPGTRLTVL.